What follows describes a single TCR beta chain. Its antigen remains unidentified. The sample belongs to a study of cytomegalovirus exposure and HLA in healthy donors. Points from the study as a whole: V- and J-gene trimming in TCR beta was tied to a missense DCLRE1C variant by an analysis performed later. An observed cluster of highly shared sequence variants was recorded as a likely sequencing artifact. Several of the most significant clusters appeared, in a later analysis, to be linked to common viral pathogens.

With 60 Vbeta and 13 Jbeta primers, the PCR was carried out. Some clones are missing from TCRdb's copy, which holds only in-frame ones; the method was immunoSEQ multiplex PCR. The profile covers some 150,000 clones, with around 80% appearing a single time and about 0.8% taken by the ten largest. CDR1 and CDR2 (germline): MNHEY, SVGAGI. The length of the CDR3 is 14 residues. V gene TRBV6-5 combines with J gene TRBJ2-5; 8 nucleotides line up with TRBD2. The closer fit of TRBJ2-7 to the DNA end suggests the J call may be wrong. Input material: PBMCs. The origin of this receptor is a woman in her late teens or twenties in good health and CMV-seronegative. The CDR3 loop reads CASSYRASGYEQYF. CDR3 coding DNA: TGTGCCAGCAGTTACCGGGCTAGCGGGTACGAGCAGTACTTC.